The 28 T cell receptor beta chains below come from one sample, sequenced in a study of control samples from healthy donors and cancer patients. Assay used: immunoSEQ multiplex PCR; TCRdb lists only in-frame clones, some missing. Of about 130,000 clones listed, under 95% are singletons. The sequencing input was blood. Source of these receptors: a man younger than 35 in good health.

The gene calls are TRBV10-3 and TRBJ2-7; unclear D gene. The J call is in doubt because the DNA end fits TRBJ2-1 better. CDR1 and CDR2 (germline): ENHRY, SYGVKD. CDR3 length equals 16 residues. The CDR3 coding sequence is TGTGCCATCAGTGAGTCCACCAGTGGCTCCTACAATGAGCAGTTCTTC. Translating gives CAISESTSGSYNEQFF.

The chain joins TRBV7-3 to TRBJ2-3; 7 positions match TRBD1. Losses at the gene ends were 5 bases for V and 2 bases for J; bases not matched to a gene: 7. Germline lookup yields CDR1 SGHTA and CDR2 FQGTGA. The CDR3 is 15 amino acids. The CDR3 DNA reads as TGTGCCAGCAGCCGCAGGGACAGAAACACAGATACGCAGTATTTT. This translates into CASSRRDRNTDTQYF. The complete variable domain, with remaining parts taken from reference TRBV7-3 and TRBJ2-3, reads GAGVSQTPSNKVTEKGKYVELRCDPISGHTALYWYRQSLGQGPEFLIYFQGTGAADDSGLPNDRFFAVRPEGSVSTLKIQRTERGDSAVYLCASSRRDRNTDTQYFGPGTRLTVL.

This chain connects TRBV2 to TRBJ1-4; 7 positions match TRBD1. CDR1 SNHLY and CDR2 FYNNEI come from the germline V gene. The CDR3 length is 15 residues. V dropped 6 bases and J dropped 4; count of bases not matched to a gene: 8. The CDR3 DNA reads as TGTGCCAGCAGGTCAGACAGGGCGGGTAATGAAAAACTGTTTTTT. Translating gives CASRSDRAGNEKLFF.

The chain combines TRBV11-2 with TRBJ2-7; possible D gene TRBD1, 6 bases. The CDR3 is 16 residues long. Germline CDR1 is SGHAT and CDR2 is FQNNGV. V lost 4 bases and J 0 bases, leaving 16 bases between the germline ends. CDR3 loop: CASSSPPQGGSYEQYF. In nucleotides, the CDR3 is TGTGCCAGCAGCTCCCCCCCACAGGGTGGCTCCTACGAGCAGTACTTC.

This clone was counted a single time. This chain joins TRBV18 and TRBJ2-1; 7 nucleotides agree with TRBD2. With 3 bases clipped from V and 10 bases from J, the junction kept 12 bases outside the gene matches. This CDR3 is 15 amino acids long. Germline assignment: CDR1 KGHSH and CDR2 LQKENI. In DNA, the CDR3 is TGTGCCAGCTCACCCCCATCATCGGCGGGGGACGAGCAGTTCTTC. This translates into CASSPPSSAGDEQFF.

The J gene is TRBJ2-3, the V gene TRBV5-4; D remains ambiguous. The CDR3 runs to 13 residues. V lost 5 bases and J lost 6, with 13 bases in between. Germline lookup yields CDR1 SGHNT and CDR2 YYREEE (reference sequence). CDR3 protein: CASSPPLADTQYF. DNA for the CDR3: TGTGCCAGCAGTCCTCCACTTGCCGATACGCAGTATTTT.

The rearrangement joins TRBV10-3 to TRBJ2-5, with D tentatively TRBD1 or TRBD2 (5 bases each). Deletions cut 4 bases from V and 4 bases from J, with 13 bases between. The CDR3 runs 14 residues. CDR1 and CDR2 from the germline V gene are ENHRY and SYGVKD. DNA of the CDR3: TGTGCCATCAGTGGCCGGGACGGGATAGAGACCCAGTACTTC. Translating gives CAISGRDGIETQYF.

This clone appeared a few times. The chain couples TRBV20-1 to TRBJ2-1; D not certain. CDR1 is DFQATT, CDR2 SNEGSKA, per germline (reference sequence). CDR3 length: 15 residues. Trimming removed 3 bases at V and 10 bases at J, with 22 bases between. In nucleotides, the CDR3 is TGCAGTGCTAGTAGTAGGGTAGCCCACCAAGGAGAGCAGTTCTTC. Encoded protein: CSASSRVAHQGEQFF.

This sequence joins TRBV25-1 and TRBJ1-2, with D unresolved. The V and J ends lost 5 bases and 5 bases respectively, with 12 bases between them. The germline V gene has CDR1 MGHDK and CDR2 SYGVNS. The CDR3 covers 13 residues. The CDR3 region is CASSHPLLYGYTF. CDR3 nucleotide sequence: TGTGCCAGCAGTCATCCTCTACTGTATGGCTACACCTTC.

This rearrangement joins TRBV29-1 to TRBJ1-1; D perhaps matches TRBD1 (5 bases). This CDR3 comprises 13 residues. In germline, CDR1 is SQVTM, CDR2 ANQGSEA. The germline V and J ends were trimmed by 4 bases and 1 base, with 10 bases remaining between them. The CDR3 bases are TGCAGCGTTGCCGGGACCGAGAACACTGAAGCTTTCTTT. It codes for CSVAGTENTEAFF.

The CDR3 bases are TGCGCCAGCAGCTTGTTAGGGACGAACACTGAAGCTTTCTTT. This codes for CASSLLGTNTEAFF. This chain uses TRBV5-1 with TRBJ1-1; a weak D match, TRBD1 (5 bases). CDR3 length: 14 residues. In germline, CDR1 is SGHRS, CDR2 YFSETQ. V was clipped by 1 base and J by 1 base, with 8 bases between them.

This chain connects TRBV6-5 to TRBJ1-4; D is ambiguous. The CDR3 has 13 amino acids. Trimming cost V 7 bases and J 5 bases, with 11 bases left between them. The germline V gene encodes CDR1 MNHEY and CDR2 SVGAGI. The CDR3 spells CASTPDGNEKLFF. CDR3 nucleotide sequence: TGTGCCAGCACCCCTGACGGGAATGAAAAACTGTTTTTT.

The V and J genes are TRBV7-9 and TRBJ1-1, with D unresolved. The germline V gene has CDR1 SEHNR and CDR2 FQNEAQ (reference sequence). Trimming pared 5 bases from V and 5 bases from J, leaving 12 bases between. The CDR3 is made up of 13 amino acids. The CDR3 region has the DNA TGTGCCAGCAGCCTTGGGTTCGGAACTGAAGCTTTCTTT. This gives the protein CASSLGFGTEAFF.

V is TRBV11-2 and J is TRBJ2-1; 7 bases map to TRBD2. Looked up from germline, CDR1 is SGHAT and CDR2 is FQNNGV. The trim removed 4 bases at V and 8 bases at J, leaving 8 bases unmatched. The CDR3 contains 14 residues. The CDR3 DNA is TGTGCCAGCAGCTCTTCGACTAGCTGGGATGAGCAGTTCTTC. Translation gives CASSSSTSWDEQFF.

In nucleotides, the CDR3 is TGTGCCAGCAGCCCGGACAGGGTCCGGGAGACCCAGTACTTC. It translates to CASSPDRVRETQYF. The chain uses TRBV11-2 and TRBJ2-5, with 8 bases matching TRBD1. Unmatched junction bases numbered 7, after V lost 5 bases and J lost 5 bases. Germline V gives CDR1 SGHAT, CDR2 FQNNGV. This CDR3 region has 14 residues.

The chain carries TRBV6-4 and TRBJ2-3; 7 nucleotides line up with TRBD1. The germline gives CDR1 MRHNA, CDR2 SNTAGT. The CDR3 totals 16 residues. With V trimmed by 5 bases and J by 0 bases, 8 bases remained unmatched. The CDR3 reads CASSPGTVSSTDTQYF. CDR3 nucleotides: TGTGCCAGCAGTCCCGGGACAGTGAGTAGCACAGATACGCAGTATTTT.

V is TRBV10-3 and J is TRBJ1-1, with a possible D match to TRBD1 (5 bases). V was shortened by 4 bases and J by 1 base, with 10 bases between the two germline ends. CDR3 length equals 14 residues. CDR1 and CDR2 from the germline V gene are ENHRY and SYGVKD. Here the CDR3 reads CAISVGGRNTEAFF. The CDR3 DNA reads TGTGCCATCAGTGTGGGGGGTAGGAACACTGAAGCTTTCTTT.

The chain recombines TRBV7-9 with TRBJ1-5; D remains unclear. The germline V and J ends were trimmed by 4 bases and 2 bases, with 6 bases remaining between them. The CDR3 sequence is 13 residues long. Germline V CDR1 and CDR2: SEHNR, FQNEAQ (reference sequence). CDR3 DNA sequence: TGTGCCAGCAGCTCCACTGGCAATCAGCCCCAGCATTTT. Translating it yields CASSSTGNQPQHF. Together with reference TRBV7-9 and TRBJ1-5, the CDR3 gives the full variable domain: DTGVSQNPRHKITKRGQNVTFRCDPISEHNRLYWYRQTLGQGPEFLTYFQNEAQLEKSRLLSDRFSAERPKGSFSTLEIQRTEQGDSAMYLCASSSTGNQPQHFGDGTRLSIL.

This chain links TRBV30 with TRBJ1-2; 9 bases are shared with TRBD1. The trim removed 4 bases at V and 2 bases at J, leaving 5 bases unmatched. The CDR3 consists of 14 residues. Looked up from germline, CDR1 is GTSNPN and CDR2 is SVGIG (reference sequence). The CDR3 spells CAWTRTGENYGYTF. The CDR3 DNA is TGTGCCTGGACCCGGACAGGGGAAAACTATGGCTACACCTTC.

Of note for this clone: At one end, the junction sequence differs from germline, possibly due to a read error. The chain combines TRBV15 with TRBJ1-1; 7 nucleotides line up with TRBD1. The CDR3 length is 14 residues. Germline lookup yields CDR1 LNHNV and CDR2 YYDKDF (reference sequence). This chain's CDR3 is CATSREFLVGTESF. The CDR3 DNA follows: TGTGCCACCAGCAGAGAATTCCTCGTTGGGACAGAATCCTTT.

The chain uses TRBV7-3 and TRBJ2-2; possible D gene TRBD2, 6 bases. CDR1 is SGHTA and CDR2 is FQGTGA in the germline V gene. V was trimmed by 1 base and J by 4 bases, leaving 7 bases between them. CDR3 length equals 14 residues. CDR3 sequence reads: CASSLMGGTGELFF. The CDR3 bases are TGTGCCAGCAGCTTAATGGGGGGCACCGGGGAGCTGTTTTTT.

This clone was counted only a few times. This chain uses TRBV12-3 or TRBV12-4 with TRBJ1-2; 7 positions agree with TRBD1. With V trimmed by 3 bases and J by 4 bases, 2 bases remained unmatched. The CDR3 runs 13 residues. The CDR3 reads CASSLNRGYGYTF. CDR3 DNA: TGTGCCAGCAGTTTGAACAGGGGCTATGGCTACACCTTC.

The chain employs TRBV6-5 and TRBJ1-6; no clear D. This CDR3 has 16 residues. Germline CDR1 reads MNHEY; CDR2 reads SVGAGI. V was cut by 0 bases and J by 2 bases, with 8 bases left in between. CDR3 sequence reads: CASSYSSRTYNSPLHF. DNA of the CDR3: TGTGCCAGCAGTTACTCGTCACGGACCTATAATTCACCCCTCCACTTT.

The genes are TRBV7-9 and TRBJ2-7, with 9 nucleotides matching TRBD1. Germline V gene data show CDR1 as SEHNR and CDR2 as FQNEAQ (reference sequence). The CDR3 is 17 residues long. Trimming cost V 1 base and J 1 base; bases outside gene matches: 8. The CDR3 nucleotides read TGTGCCAGCAGCTTAGGGGACAGGGCCCTAAGTTCCTACGAGCAGTACTTC. Its protein is CASSLGDRALSSYEQYF. The whole variable domain, remainder taken from reference TRBV7-9 and TRBJ2-7, is DTGVSQNPRHKITKRGQNVTFRCDPISEHNRLYWYRQTLGQGPEFLTYFQNEAQLEKSRLLSDRFSAERPKGSFSTLEIQRTEQGDSAMYLCASSLGDRALSSYEQYFGPGTRLTVT.

The CDR3 protein is CASSPGTEGNTIYF. The CDR3, as DNA: TGCGCCAGCAGCCCCGGGACAGAAGGAAACACCATATATTTT. This chain links TRBV5-1 with TRBJ1-3; 7 bases align to TRBD1. V shed 4 bases, J shed 4 bases, and the junction held 5 bases outside the gene matches. Looked up from germline, CDR1 is SGHRS and CDR2 is YFSETQ. CDR3 size: 14 residues.

The CDR3 DNA reads as TGTGCCAGCAGTGACGGAAACACCGGGGAGCTGTTTTTT. Encoded protein: CASSDGNTGELFF. The rearrangement joins TRBV6-4 to TRBJ2-2; D is unclear. Germline V CDR1 and CDR2: MRHNA, SNTAGT. V was cut by 2 bases and J by 2 bases, with 3 bases left in between. The CDR3 covers 13 residues.

The rearrangement joins TRBV6-1 to TRBJ2-7; the D gene is possibly TRBD1 (6 bases). The CDR3 extends over 13 amino acids. Per germline, CDR1 MNHNS and CDR2 SASEGT. V was pared by 3 bases and J by 4 bases, with 10 bases between. The CDR3 spells CASSDPDRYEQYF. CDR3 DNA sequence: TGTGCCAGCAGTGACCCCGACAGGTACGAGCAGTACTTC.

The gene calls are TRBV18 and TRBJ1-1; D possibly corresponds to TRBD1 (5 bases). In germline, CDR1 is KGHSH, CDR2 LQKENI. This CDR3 comprises 17 residues. V was shortened by 4 bases and J by 0 bases, with 18 bases between the two germline ends. CDR3 in DNA: TGTGCCAGCTCACACGGGACGTTCACCCCGATGAACACTGAAGCTTTCTTT. Its protein product is CASSHGTFTPMNTEAFF.